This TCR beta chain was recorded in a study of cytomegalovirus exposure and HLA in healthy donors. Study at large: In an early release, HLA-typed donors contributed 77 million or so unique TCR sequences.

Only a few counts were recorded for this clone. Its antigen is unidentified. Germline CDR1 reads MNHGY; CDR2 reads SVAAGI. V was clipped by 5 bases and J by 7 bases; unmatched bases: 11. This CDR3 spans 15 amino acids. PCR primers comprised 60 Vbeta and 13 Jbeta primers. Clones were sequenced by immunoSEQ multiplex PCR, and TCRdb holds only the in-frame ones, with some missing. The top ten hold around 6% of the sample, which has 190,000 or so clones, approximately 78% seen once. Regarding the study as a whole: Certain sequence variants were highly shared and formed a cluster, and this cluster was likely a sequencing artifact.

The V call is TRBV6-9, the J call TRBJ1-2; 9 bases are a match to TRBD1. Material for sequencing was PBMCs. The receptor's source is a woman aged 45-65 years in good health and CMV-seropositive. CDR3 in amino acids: CASSALDRGRVGYTF. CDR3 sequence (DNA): TGTGCCAGCAGTGCATTGGACAGGGGCAGGGTTGGCTACACCTTC.